A single sample gave rise to the 13 T cell receptor beta chains below, sequenced in a study of molecular identifiers for immune sequencing clone quantification. TCRdb itself ran the PCR reads through MiXCR, one entry per CDR3 protein. Of some 320,000 distinct CDR3 sequences in the sample, roughly 23% were seen once. The sequenced material came from naive CD8+ T cells from blood, with Jurkat cell RNA spiked in. Sample subset: FACS-sorted CD8+CD4-CCR7+CD45RA+ naive T cells. The origin of the receptors is a human donor in good health. Some libraries in this study had Jurkat cell RNA spiked in.

The sample holds many counts of this clonotype. This chain links TRBV20-1 with TRBJ2-3; a weak D match, TRBD1 (5 bases). Germline CDR1 reads DFQATT; CDR2 reads SNEGSKA (reference sequence). The CDR3 loop spans 12 amino acids. V lost 4 bases and J 6 bases, leaving 11 bases between the germline ends. Written as DNA, the CDR3 is TGCAGTGCTAACAGGTTCGGGGATACGCAGTATTTT. This codes for CSANRFGDTQYF.

This clonotype was seen ten or more times. The gene calls are TRBV13 and TRBJ2-4, with D maybe TRBD1 (5 bases). V shed 5 bases and J shed 1 base, with 12 bases lying between them. Germline CDR1 and CDR2: PRHDT and FYEKMQ (reference sequence). The CDR3 has 15 amino acids. The CDR3 region has the DNA TGTGCCAGCAGCCCCACTGACAGTGCCAAAAACATTCAGTACTTC. This translates into CASSPTDSAKNIQYF.

This clonotype was found many times. The V and J genes are TRBV20-1 and TRBJ2-1, with 8 bases lining up with TRBD2. Germline CDR1 reads DFQATT; CDR2 reads SNEGSKA (reference sequence). The CDR3 covers 14 residues. The junction had 5 bases not matched to a gene; V was cut back by 3 bases and J by 4 bases. CDR3 bases: TGCAGTGCTAGCGCGGGGGGCCCTTACAATGAGCAGTTCTTC. Its protein product is CSASAGGPYNEQFF.

Regarding this clonotype: This may stem from a read error, because a much larger clone lies one nucleotide away. No conserved phenylalanine or tryptophan is present at the end of the CDR3, so a read error is the likely explanation. The rearrangement links TRBV24-1 to TRBJ2-2; D may correspond to TRBD1 or TRBD2 (6 bases each). V shed 0 bases and J shed 4 bases, with 8 bases lying between them. CDR1 is KGHDR and CDR2 is SFDVKD in the germline V gene. The CDR3 is made up of 15 amino acids. The CDR3 protein is CATSDLWGATGELFL. CDR3 coding DNA: TGTGCCACCAGTGATTTGTGGGGGGCCACCGGGGAGCTGTTTCTT.

Only a few counts were recorded for this clonotype. The genes are TRBV6-2 or TRBV6-3 and TRBJ2-2; D is ambiguous. V was trimmed by 4 bases and J by 0 bases, leaving 6 bases between them. The V gene's germline CDR1 is MNHEY and CDR2 SVGEGT. The CDR3 length is 14 residues. The DNA of the CDR3 is TGTGCCAGCAGTTCTGAACCGAACACCGGGGAGCTGTTTTTT. This translates into CASSSEPNTGELFF.

This clonotype showed up many times. This chain links TRBV6-5 with TRBJ1-6, with D maybe TRBD1 (5 bases). CDR3 length equals 15 residues. Per germline, CDR1 MNHEY and CDR2 SVGAGI. With 2 bases removed from V and 5 bases from J, the gap between germline ends came to 10 bases. The CDR3 DNA sequence: TGTGCCAGCAGTTACACAGGCCTAAATAATTCACCCCTCCACTTT. This translates into CASSYTGLNNSPLHF.

This clonotype came up a few times. This chain links TRBV3-1 with TRBJ2-2, with TRBD2 matching over 11 bases. Germline CDR1 is LGHDT and CDR2 is YNNKEL (reference sequence). V trimming: 2 bases; J trimming: 7 bases; junction bases outside the gene matches: 9. The CDR3 is 17 amino acids. CDR3 residues: CASSQLAGGSFVGELFF. The CDR3 nucleotides are TGTGCCAGCAGCCAACTAGCGGGAGGATCTTTTGTCGGGGAGCTGTTTTTT. The variable domain in full, completed from reference TRBV3-1 and TRBJ2-2, reads DTAVSQTPKYLVTQMGNDKSIKCEQNLGHDTMYWYKQDSKKFLKIMFSYNNKELIINETVPNRFSPKSPDKAHLNLHINSLELGDSAVYFCASSQLAGGSFVGELFFGEGSRLTVL.

V gene TRBV13 combines with J gene TRBJ2-7; 7 positions agree with TRBD2. Germline-derived CDR1 and CDR2 are PRHDT and FYEKMQ (reference sequence). The J segment lost 12 bases and the V segment lost 4 bases, leaving 6 bases of the junction unmatched. This CDR3 has 11 amino acids. The CDR3 sequence is CASSYSGPPYF. CDR3 sequence (DNA): TGTGCCAGCAGCTATAGCGGGCCCCCGTACTTC.

The chain carries TRBV20-1 and TRBJ1-1, with D uncertain. The CDR3 spans 13 residues. The V gene's germline CDR1 is DFQATT and CDR2 SNEGSKA (reference sequence). Trimming shortened V by 1 base and J by 4 bases, and 10 bases separated the two germline ends. The CDR3 reads CSARVRLGTEAFF. The CDR3 DNA sequence: TGCAGTGCTAGAGTTCGGTTGGGCACTGAAGCTTTCTTT.

The rearrangement joins TRBV14 to TRBJ2-5, with 8 bases matching TRBD1. The CDR3 spans 15 residues. Trimming cost V 4 bases and J 6 bases; bases outside gene matches: 10. Germline CDR1 is SGHDN and CDR2 is FVKESK. The CDR3 is CASSLRQGPKQTQYF. CDR3 DNA: TGTGCCAGCAGCCTCAGACAGGGGCCCAAACAGACCCAGTACTTC.

The rearrangement links TRBV19 to TRBJ2-3; possible D gene TRBD2, 6 bases. This CDR3 contains 18 residues. V was pared by 3 bases and J by 0 bases, with 19 bases between. Germline lookup yields CDR1 LNHDA and CDR2 SQIVND (reference sequence). The DNA of the CDR3 is TGTGCCAGTAGTATCAACAGGATGCCCGGGACTAGCACAGATACGCAGTATTTT. It codes for CASSINRMPGTSTDTQYF.

The gene calls are TRBV6-2 or TRBV6-3 and TRBJ2-5; no clear D gene. Germline CDR1 MNHEY, CDR2 SVGEGT. Trimming took 6 bases from V and 2 from J, leaving 16 bases between them. The CDR3 has 15 amino acids. The CDR3 DNA reads TGTGCCAGCAGCACCACGTGGCAGGCACAAGAGACCCAGTACTTC. It is translated as CASSTTWQAQETQYF.

This clonotype was observed at least ten times. J is TRBJ1-5 and V is TRBV6-5; TRBD1 agrees at 8 bases. Germline V gives CDR1 MNHEY, CDR2 SVGAGI. The V gene end was trimmed by 6 bases and the J gene end by 0 bases; junction bases not matched to a gene: 4. The CDR3 sequence is 15 residues long. The CDR3: CASSWTGNSNQPQHF. The CDR3 DNA is TGTGCCAGCAGCTGGACAGGGAATAGCAATCAGCCCCAGCATTTT.